The source of this T cell receptor (beta chain) is a study of T-cell reconstitution after alpha-beta-depleted transplantation in children. In this sample, this clonotype turned up once. As it was prepared, the TCRbeta library received unique molecular identifiers. MiXCR, applied by TCRdb to the PCR reads, yields one record per CDR3 protein. The sample contains just over 350,000 distinct CDR3 sequences, roughly 15% of which appear only once. CDR1 is GTSNPN, CDR2 SVGIG, per germline (reference sequence). The V gene lost 3 bases and the J gene lost 3 bases, with 2 bases spanning the gap. The CDR3 sequence is 11 residues long.

The receptor comes from a human donor who donated a stem cell graft to a child with Fanconi anemia. This chain links TRBV30 with TRBJ1-4; D remains ambiguous. The sample was PBMCs, taken from the stem cell graft. CDR3 protein: CAWSSNEKLFF. The CDR3 DNA is TGTGCCTGGAGCTCTAATGAAAAACTGTTTTTT.